This T cell receptor beta chain was observed in a study of T-cell memory formation after mild COVID-19. Across the whole study: TCR clusters mostly belonged to single donors.

Findings and limits, study-wide: Pre-infection memory held some responding clones, suggesting pre-existing cross-reactive T cells responded. A second wave of clones peaked on day 37, and their SARS-CoV-2 specificity went unconfirmed.

This clonotype was counted only a few times. Antigen: not known. 5'RACE with constant-segment primers built TCRalpha and TCRbeta cDNA libraries with UMIs. TCRdb itself ran the 5' RACE reads through MiXCR, one entry per CDR3 protein. This table has about 90,000 distinct CDR3 sequences, approximately 15% appearing once. The sequencing input was PBMCs or a T cell subset sorted from them (not recorded which). The TCR originated in a man in his late teens or twenties who had mild COVID-19 (a few samples of this study predate the infection). Cell type and time point are not known.

The CDR3 loop reads CASSYSYRNTEAFF. CDR3 nucleotide sequence: TGTGCCAGCAGTTACTCGTACAGAAACACTGAAGCTTTCTTT. V and J are TRBV6-5 and TRBJ1-1; D not certain. The CDR3 loop spans 14 amino acids. Trimming removed 0 bases at V and 2 bases at J, with 7 bases between. Germline-derived CDR1 and CDR2 are MNHEY and SVGAGI.